This is a list of T cell receptor beta chains from one sample in a study of T cell responses to AZD1222 COVID-19 vaccine. The data were produced by immunoSEQ multiplex PCR, yet TCRdb's version contains in-frame clones alone and is incomplete. Of around 130,000 clones detected, 94% appear once; the ten largest clones hold approximately 7%. The specimen comprised peripheral blood, sampled on day 0 of AZD1222 vaccination. The receptors originated from an adult in good health. The CDR3 runs from the conserved cysteine through the conserved F or W. D genes are given only for firm matches. Only part of the rows carry a size: once, few, many, or a class if the clone is expanded.

CASSLYGIALTPYEQYF,TGTGCCAGCAGTTTATACGGGATAGCGCTAACTCCCTACGAGCAGTACTTC,.,TRBJ2-7,.,TRBV27
CASSHSDGPGYEQYF,TGCGCCAGCAGCCACTCAGACGGTCCGGGCTACGAGCAGTACTTC,.,TRBJ2-7,.,TRBV4-1
CASRQDGALNEKLFF,TGTGCCAGCAGACAAGATGGGGCCCTTAATGAAAAACTGTTTTTT,.,TRBJ1-4,.,TRBV28
CASSFRQGSAGYTF,TGTGCCAGCAGTTTTAGACAGGGGAGCGCTGGCTACACCTTC,TRBD1,TRBJ1-2,.,TRBV28
CSVVLAANNEQFF,TGCAGCGTTGTGTTAGCGGCCAACAATGAGCAGTTCTTC,.,TRBJ2-1,.,TRBV29-1
CASSTNSGSRAYEQYF,TGTGCCAGCAGTACCAATAGCGGGAGTAGGGCCTACGAGCAGTACTTC,TRBD2,TRBJ2-7,.,TRBV2
CASSKTGTGSNEKLFF,TGTGCCAGCAGCAAAACCGGGACAGGGAGTAATGAAAAACTGTTTTTT,TRBD1,TRBJ1-4,.,TRBV5-4
CASSLLGGSSYEQYF,TGTGCCAGCAGTTTATTGGGCGGGAGCTCCTACGAGCAGTACTTC,TRBD2,TRBJ2-7,.,TRBV27
CASGVANFDNEQFF,TGTGCCAGCGGGGTAGCGAATTTCGACAATGAGCAGTTCTTC,.,TRBJ2-1,.,TRBV2
CASGLVLGREIGEAFF,TGTGCTAGTGGTTTGGTACTGGGCAGGGAGATTGGTGAAGCTTTCTTT,.,TRBJ1-1,.,TRBV12-5
CSVEDPGLAGPSSTDTQYF,TGCAGCGTTGAAGATCCTGGACTAGCGGGACCCTCTAGCACAGATACGCAGTATTTT,TRBD2,TRBJ2-3,once,TRBV29-1
CASSPLWGTVGNQPQHF,TGTGCCAGCAGTCCCCTCTGGGGGACAGTGGGCAATCAGCCCCAGCATTTT,TRBD1,TRBJ1-5,.,TRBV6-6
CASSPRQRKEEKLFF,TGTGCCAGCTCACCGAGACAGAGGAAAGAAGAAAAACTGTTTTTT,.,TRBJ1-4,.,TRBV18
CASSFSGINTDTQYF,TGTGCCAGCAGTTTTAGCGGGATAAACACAGATACGCAGTATTTT,TRBD2,TRBJ2-3,.,TRBV6-6
CACEPGGSYEQYF,TGTGCCTGCGAACCGGGAGGGAGTTACGAGCAGTACTTC,TRBD2,TRBJ2-7,.,TRBV6-5
CASSESAGYWGKLFF,TGTGCCAGCAGTGAAAGCGCTGGTTATTGGGGAAAACTGTTTTTT,.,TRBJ1-4,.,TRBV6-1
CASSRESTSYEQYF,TGCGCCAGCAGCAGGGAGAGCACCTCCTACGAGCAGTACTTC,.,TRBJ2-7,.,TRBV5-1
CATSRVGAWNTEAFF,TGTGCCACCAGCAGAGTGGGGGCTTGGAACACTGAAGCTTTCTTT,.,TRBJ1-1,.,TRBV15
CATSRQREQRNEQFF,TGTGCCACCAGCAGGCAGCGGGAGCAACGCAATGAGCAGTTCTTC,TRBD2,TRBJ2-1,.,TRBV15
CATSDPAGYEQYF,TGTGCCACCAGTGACCCGGCGGGCTACGAGCAGTACTTC,.,TRBJ2-7,.,TRBV24-1
CASSRAVSSYEQYF,TGTGCCAGCAGCCGAGCGGTTAGCTCCTACGAGCAGTACTTC,.,TRBJ2-7,.,TRBV7-8
CASSLEGQVYNSPLHF,TGTGCCAGCAGCTTAGAAGGACAGGTCTATAATTCACCCCTCCACTTT,TRBD1,TRBJ1-6,.,TRBV11-2
CASSFSTSGVLVHEQFF,TGTGCCAGCAGCTTCAGCACTAGCGGGGTCCTGGTCCATGAGCAGTTCTTC,TRBD2,TRBJ2-1,once,TRBV7-2